This T cell receptor (beta chain) was identified in a study of STAT5B mutations in CD4+ large granular lymphocyte leukemia. Study conclusions and caveats: TRBV06-family usage was enriched in top patient clones (8/27) versus controls (2/35).

This clone appeared a few times. Its antigen is unidentified. Libraries were prepared by immunoSEQ multiplex PCR; TCRdb keeps only in-frame clonotypes and omits some of them. The sample comprises tens of thousands of clones, 72% of which are singletons, and 0.5% to 0.65% rests with the top ten. CDR1 and CDR2 from the germline V gene are MNHEY and SMNVEV (reference sequence). This CDR3 spans 15 amino acids. V dropped 4 bases and J dropped 0 bases, with 10 bases sitting between them. This clonotype originated in a human donor in good health. The sample comprised CD4+ T cells from blood buffy coats. The V call is TRBV27, the J call TRBJ1-5, with unresolved D. CDR3 DNA: TGTGCCAGCAGTTCCTACGGGAATAGCAATCAGCCCCAGCATTTT. Translating it yields CASSSYGNSNQPQHF.